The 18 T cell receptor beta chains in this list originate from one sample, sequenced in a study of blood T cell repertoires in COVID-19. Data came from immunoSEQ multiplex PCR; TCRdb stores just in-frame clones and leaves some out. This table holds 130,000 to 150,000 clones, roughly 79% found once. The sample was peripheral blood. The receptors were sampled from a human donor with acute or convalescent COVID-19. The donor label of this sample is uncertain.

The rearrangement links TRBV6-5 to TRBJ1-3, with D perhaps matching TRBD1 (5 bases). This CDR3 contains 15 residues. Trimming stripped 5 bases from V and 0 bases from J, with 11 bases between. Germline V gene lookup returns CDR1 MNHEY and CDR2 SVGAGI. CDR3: CASSRGGSSGNTIYF. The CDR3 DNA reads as TGTGCCAGCAGTCGCGGGGGTTCCTCTGGAAACACCATATATTTT.

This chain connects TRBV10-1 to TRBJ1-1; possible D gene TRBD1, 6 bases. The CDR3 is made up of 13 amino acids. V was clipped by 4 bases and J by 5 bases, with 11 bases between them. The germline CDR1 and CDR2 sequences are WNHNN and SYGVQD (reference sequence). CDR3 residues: CASSGQQGTEAFF. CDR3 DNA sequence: TGCGCCAGCAGTGGCCAACAGGGTACTGAAGCTTTCTTT.

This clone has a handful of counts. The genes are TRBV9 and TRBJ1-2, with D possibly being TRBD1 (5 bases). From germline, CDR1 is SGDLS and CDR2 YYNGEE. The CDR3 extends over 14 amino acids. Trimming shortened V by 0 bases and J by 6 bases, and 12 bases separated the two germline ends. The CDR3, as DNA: TGTGCCAGCAGCGTAGAGGACACAGATAATGGCTACACCTTC. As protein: CASSVEDTDNGYTF.

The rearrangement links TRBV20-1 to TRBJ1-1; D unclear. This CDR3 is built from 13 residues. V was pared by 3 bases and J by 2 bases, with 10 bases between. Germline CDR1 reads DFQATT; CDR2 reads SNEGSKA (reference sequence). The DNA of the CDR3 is TGCAGTGCTAGTAATCTGCTAAACACTGAAGCTTTCTTT. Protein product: CSASNLLNTEAFF.

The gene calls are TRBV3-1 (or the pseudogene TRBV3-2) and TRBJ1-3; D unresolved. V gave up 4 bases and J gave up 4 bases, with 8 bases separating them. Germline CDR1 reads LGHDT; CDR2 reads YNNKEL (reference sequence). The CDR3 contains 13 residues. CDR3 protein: CASSPRGGNTIYF. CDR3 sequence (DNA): TGTGCCAGCAGCCCAAGAGGAGGAAACACCATATATTTT.

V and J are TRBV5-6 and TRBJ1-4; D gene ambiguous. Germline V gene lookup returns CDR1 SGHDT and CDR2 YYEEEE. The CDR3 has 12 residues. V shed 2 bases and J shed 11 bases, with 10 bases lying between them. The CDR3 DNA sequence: TGTGCCAGCAGCTTCGAGGGTGAGAAACTGTTTTTT. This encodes CASSFEGEKLFF.

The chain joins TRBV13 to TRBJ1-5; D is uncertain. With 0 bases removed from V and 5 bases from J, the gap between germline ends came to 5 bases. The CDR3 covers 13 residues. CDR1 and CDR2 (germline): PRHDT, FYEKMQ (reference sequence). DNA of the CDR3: TGTGCCAGCAGCTTAGGCGGGGATCAGCCCCAGCATTTT. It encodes CASSLGGDQPQHF.

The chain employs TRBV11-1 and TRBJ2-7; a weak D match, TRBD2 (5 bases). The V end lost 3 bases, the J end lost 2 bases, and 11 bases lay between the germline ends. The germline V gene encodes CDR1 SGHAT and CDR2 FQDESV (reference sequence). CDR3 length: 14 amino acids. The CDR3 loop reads CASSLAGPPYEQYV. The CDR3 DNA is TGTGCCAGCAGCTTGGCGGGTCCCCCCTACGAGCAGTACGTC.

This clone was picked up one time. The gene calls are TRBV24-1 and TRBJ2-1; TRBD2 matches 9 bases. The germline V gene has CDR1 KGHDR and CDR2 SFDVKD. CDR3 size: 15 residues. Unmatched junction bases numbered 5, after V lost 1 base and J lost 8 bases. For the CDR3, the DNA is TGTGCCACCAGTGATTTCGGCGGGGGGGCCGATGAGCAGTTCTTC. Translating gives CATSDFGGGADEQFF.

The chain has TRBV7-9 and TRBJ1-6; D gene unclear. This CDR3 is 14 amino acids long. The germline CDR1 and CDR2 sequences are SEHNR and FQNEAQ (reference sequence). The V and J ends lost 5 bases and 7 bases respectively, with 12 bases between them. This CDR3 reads CASSLTGSNSPLHF. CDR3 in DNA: TGTGCCAGCAGCCTGACGGGGAGCAATTCACCCCTCCACTTT.

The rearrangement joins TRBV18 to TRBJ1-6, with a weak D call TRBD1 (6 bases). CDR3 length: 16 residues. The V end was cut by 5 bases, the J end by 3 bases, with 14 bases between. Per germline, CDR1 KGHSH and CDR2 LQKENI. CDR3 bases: TGTGCCAGCTCAACCAGGGGATATCTCTATAATTCACCCCTCCACTTT. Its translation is CASSTRGYLYNSPLHF. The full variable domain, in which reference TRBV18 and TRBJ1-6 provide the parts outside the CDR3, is NAGVMQNPRHLVRRRGQEARLRCSPMKGHSHVYWYRQLPEEGLKFMVYLQKENIIDESGMPKERFSAEFPKEGPSILRIQQVVRGDSAAYFCASSTRGYLYNSPLHFGNGTRLTVT.

Here the CDR3 DNA reads TGTGCCAGTTCAGGGAGACAGGGGGGTATCGAGCAGTACGTC. This sequence encodes CASSGRQGGIEQYV. V is TRBV6-6 and J is TRBJ2-7, with TRBD1 matching over 9 bases. With 9 bases clipped from V and 6 bases from J, the junction kept 12 bases outside the gene matches. The CDR3 length is 14 residues. The V gene's germline CDR1 is MNHNY and CDR2 SVGAGI (reference sequence).

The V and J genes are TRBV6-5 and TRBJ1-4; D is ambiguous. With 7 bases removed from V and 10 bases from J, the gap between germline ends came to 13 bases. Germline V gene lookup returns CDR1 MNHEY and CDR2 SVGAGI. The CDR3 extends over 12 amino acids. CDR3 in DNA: TGTGCCAGCAACACAGAATGGGCAAAACTGTTTTTT. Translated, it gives CASNTEWAKLFF.

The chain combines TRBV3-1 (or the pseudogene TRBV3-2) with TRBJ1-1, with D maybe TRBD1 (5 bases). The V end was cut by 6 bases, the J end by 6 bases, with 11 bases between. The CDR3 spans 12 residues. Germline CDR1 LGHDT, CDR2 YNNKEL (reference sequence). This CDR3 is CASSSGLSEAFF. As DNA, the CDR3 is TGTGCCAGCAGTTCAGGGTTATCTGAAGCTTTCTTT.

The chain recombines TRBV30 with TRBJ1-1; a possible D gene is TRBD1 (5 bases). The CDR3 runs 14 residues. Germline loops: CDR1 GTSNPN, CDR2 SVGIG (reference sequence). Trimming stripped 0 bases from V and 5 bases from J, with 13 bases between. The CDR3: CAWSVGGTDTEAFF. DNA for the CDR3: TGTGCCTGGAGTGTAGGAGGGACCGATACTGAAGCTTTCTTT.

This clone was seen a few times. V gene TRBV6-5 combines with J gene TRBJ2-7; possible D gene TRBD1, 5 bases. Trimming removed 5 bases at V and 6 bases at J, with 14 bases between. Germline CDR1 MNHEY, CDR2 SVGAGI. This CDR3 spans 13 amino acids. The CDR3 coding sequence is TGTGCCAGCAGTAGGACAAACCTCGGCGAGCAGTACTTC. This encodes CASSRTNLGEQYF.

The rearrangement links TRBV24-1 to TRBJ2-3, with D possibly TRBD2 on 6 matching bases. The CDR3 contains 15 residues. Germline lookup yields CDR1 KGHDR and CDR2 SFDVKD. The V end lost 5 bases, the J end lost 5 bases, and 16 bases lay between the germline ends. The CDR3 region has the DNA TGTGCCACCAGTGCCGTCGGGGGTATTGGAGATACGCAGTATTTT. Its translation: CATSAVGGIGDTQYF.

This CDR3 is CASSEVGDRNQPQHF. The CDR3 coding sequence is TGTGCCAGCAGTGAAGTTGGTGATCGGAATCAGCCCCAGCATTTT. The chain is built from TRBV6-1 and TRBJ1-5, with D unresolved. V lost 1 base, J lost 4 bases, and 11 bases lay in between. CDR1 MNHNS and CDR2 SASEGT come from the germline V gene. CDR3 size: 15 residues.